There are a few counts of the clone carrying this T cell receptor (beta chain). Trimming removed 4 bases from V and 10 bases from J, with 16 bases in between. This CDR3 contains 14 residues. Germline V gene lookup returns CDR1 MGHDK and CDR2 SYGVNS. These data belong to a study of blood T cells in healthy people across ages. Around 9.4 milliliters was the volume of peripheral blood drawn from each donor. Next came a second PCR, run for about 7 to 12 cycles, which used a sample-barcoded 5' primer along with a J-beta primer mix. Using its own MiXCR run on the 5' RACE reads, TCRdb lists one record per CDR3 protein. The sample includes roughly 1.4 million distinct CDR3 sequences, around 59% of them seen just once.

The TCR sequence derives from a man aged 18 to 35 in good health. The sample taken for sequencing was blood. The genes are TRBV25-1 and TRBJ1-4; D not resolved. In DNA, the CDR3 is TGTGCCAGCAGTGCCCGGACCGCCGCAGGAAAACTGTTTTTT. Encoded protein: CASSARTAAGKLFF.